Following are 5 T cell receptor beta chains from one sample sequenced in a study of CD8 T cells in ankylosing spondylitis. TCRdb reprocessed the 5' RACE reads with MiXCR, giving one entry per CDR3 protein. The sample has fewer than 650,000 distinct CDR3 sequences; roughly 13% are singletons. Their antigen targets remain unknown. Findings and caveats of the study: Typical of ankylosing spondylitis blood, it appeared, was a TCR beta motif of fewer than ten highly homologous variants.

The specimen was blood, either unsorted or a sorted T cell fraction (not recorded which). These receptors all stem from a male donor with ankylosing spondylitis.

The genes are TRBV29-1 and TRBJ1-2; D remains unclear. Germline-derived CDR1 and CDR2 are SQVTM and ANQGSEA. CDR3 size: 12 residues. Trimming took off 3 bases at V and 4 bases at J, with 9 bases between the two ends. The CDR3 sequence is CSVETGSYGYTF. In DNA, the CDR3 is TGCAGCGTTGAGACCGGGAGCTATGGCTACACCTTC.

The table lists this clonotype with a few counts. The chain carries TRBV19 and TRBJ2-3, with 10 bases fitting TRBD2. Trimming cost V 3 bases and J 1 base; bases outside gene matches: 4. This CDR3 comprises 16 residues. From germline, CDR1 is LNHDA and CDR2 SQIVND (reference sequence). The CDR3 region has the DNA TGTGCCAGTAGTATTCGGCTAGCGGGAGGCACAGATACGCAGTATTTT. It translates to CASSIRLAGGTDTQYF.

J is TRBJ2-1 and V is TRBV4-2, with D possibly TRBD2 on 6 matching bases. Germline CDR1 is LGHNA and CDR2 is YNFKEQ. The CDR3 loop spans 19 amino acids. The V end was cut by 0 bases, the J end by 9 bases, with 27 bases between. CDR3: CASSQDDRGTREGASEQFF. Written as DNA, the CDR3 is TGTGCCAGCAGCCAAGACGACCGCGGGACCAGAGAAGGAGCAAGTGAGCAGTTCTTC.

This clonotype was detected ten times or more. This chain uses TRBV20-1 with TRBJ2-2; D is uncertain. V was cut by 3 bases and J by 7 bases, with 12 bases left in between. CDR3 length: 13 residues. In germline, CDR1 is DFQATT, CDR2 SNEGSKA (reference sequence). CDR3 in amino acids: CSASPRSYGELFF. The DNA of the CDR3 is TGCAGTGCTAGCCCCAGGTCCTACGGGGAGCTGTTTTTT.

The chain couples TRBV28 to TRBJ2-5; D may be TRBD1 or TRBD2 (5 bases each). Germline V gene lookup returns CDR1 MDHEN and CDR2 SYDVKM. V was pared by 7 bases and J by 7 bases, with 22 bases between. The CDR3 covers 15 residues. The CDR3, as DNA: TGTGCCAGCACCTTAGGGGCCGGACTTCGGGGGACCCAGTACTTC. Translation gives CASTLGAGLRGTQYF.